A single sample gave rise to the 20 T cell receptor beta chains below, sequenced in a study of T cells in Graves' hyperthyroidism and ophthalmopathy. RNA transcripts yielded amplified TCR beta CDR3 regions. During a first-round RT-PCR of the TCR CDR3, the HTBI primer set was used. TCRdb passed the multiplex PCR reads through MiXCR, listing each CDR3 protein once. The repertoire has under 250,000 distinct CDR3 sequences, around 25% of them found once; the top ten carry approximately 32%. Sequences were obtained from blood. The receptor set was obtained from a woman in her thirties or forties with Graves' ophthalmopathy.

This clonotype was counted at least ten times. This sequence joins TRBV7-3 and TRBJ1-1, with D perhaps matching TRBD1 (5 bases). V shed 5 bases and J shed 4 bases, with 17 bases lying between them. Per the germline V gene, CDR1 is SGHTA and CDR2 is FQGTGA. This CDR3 has 15 residues. The CDR3 here is CASSTSGGLGTEAFF. DNA of the CDR3: TGTGCCAGCAGCACCTCGGGGGGTTTGGGCACTGAAGCTTTCTTT.

This clonotype was observed many times. The chain combines TRBV9 with TRBJ1-2; maybe TRBD1 (5 bases). The CDR3 is 14 amino acids. The V end lost 2 bases, the J end lost 2 bases, and 10 bases lay between the germline ends. Germline CDR1 and CDR2: SGDLS and YYNGEE. The CDR3 loop reads CASSVGTQNYGYTF. In DNA form, the CDR3 reads TGTGCCAGCAGCGTGGGGACTCAAAACTATGGCTACACCTTC.

This clonotype was detected once. The chain links TRBV5-1 to TRBJ2-1, with TRBD1 identical over 10 bases. V trimming: 4 bases; J trimming: 5 bases; junction bases outside the gene matches: 0. Germline values: CDR1 SGHRS, CDR2 YFSETQ. CDR3 size: 13 residues. As DNA, the CDR3 is TGCGCCAGCAGCGGGACAGGGGACAATGAGCAGTTCTTC. Protein: CASSGTGDNEQFF.

This clonotype has ten or more counts. J is TRBJ2-7 and V is TRBV27; D possibly corresponds to TRBD1 (6 bases). The CDR3 is made up of 15 amino acids. The V and J ends lost 6 bases and 2 bases respectively, with 17 bases between them. Germline assignment: CDR1 MNHEY and CDR2 SMNVEV (reference sequence). CDR3 in DNA: TGTGCCAGCAGCGCGACTACAGGGTTGACCTACGAGCAGTACTTC. It yields the protein CASSATTGLTYEQYF.

The chain employs TRBV6-2 or TRBV6-3 and TRBJ1-1; perhaps TRBD1 as D (5 bases). Germline lookup yields CDR1 MNHEY and CDR2 SVGEGT. This CDR3 spans 14 amino acids. V was clipped by 1 base and J by 1 base, with 7 bases between them. CDR3 in amino acids: CASSYLGTNTEAFF. CDR3 sequence (DNA): TGTGCCAGCAGTTACTTGGGGACGAACACTGAAGCTTTCTTT.

This clonotype was counted between two and nine times. CDR3 DNA sequence: TGTGCCTGGAGTGCCCGGACTAGCGGGAGAGGCGGGGAGCTGTTTTTT. It codes for CAWSARTSGRGGELFF. J is TRBJ2-2 and V is TRBV30, with 13 nucleotides matching TRBD2. The length of the CDR3 is 16 residues. The germline V gene has CDR1 GTSNPN and CDR2 SVGIG (reference sequence). The trim removed 1 base at V and 7 bases at J, leaving 6 bases unmatched.

The rearrangement joins TRBV6-2 or TRBV6-3 to TRBJ2-7; D not resolved. Germline values: CDR1 MNHEY, CDR2 SVGEGT. The V gene lost 0 bases and the J gene lost 5 bases, with 5 bases spanning the gap. The CDR3 extends over 12 amino acids. CDR3 loop: CASSYSVNEQYF. The CDR3 coding sequence is TGTGCCAGCAGTTACTCCGTGAACGAGCAGTACTTC.

This clonotype was detected many times. CDR3 in amino acids: CASSFGQGHLNQPQHF. Written as DNA, the CDR3 is TGTGCCAGCAGTTTTGGACAGGGACACCTCAATCAGCCCCAGCATTTT. The rearrangement uses TRBV27 and TRBJ1-5, with TRBD1 identical over 8 bases. V dropped 3 bases and J dropped 3; count of bases not matched to a gene: 7. CDR3 length: 16 amino acids. Germline CDR1 reads MNHEY; CDR2 reads SMNVEV (reference sequence).

This clonotype was recorded many times. The V and J genes are TRBV4-1 and TRBJ2-7; tentative D call: TRBD1 (6 bases). In germline, CDR1 is MGHRA, CDR2 YSYEKL. The ends were cut back, 2 bases at V and 1 base at J, with 12 bases in the middle. This CDR3 spans 15 amino acids. CDR3: CASSQKQGISYEQYF. The CDR3 DNA sequence: TGCGCCAGCAGCCAAAAGCAGGGGATTTCCTACGAGCAGTACTTC.

Of note for this clonotype: Germline and junction disagree at one end, which may indicate a read error. The rearrangement uses TRBV27 and TRBJ2-5; TRBD2 matches 8 bases. The CDR3 extends over 14 amino acids. Germline V gene sequence: CDR1 MNHEY, CDR2 SMNVEV (reference sequence). The CDR3 bases are TGTGCCAGCAGGCTGAGCGGGAGTAAGAAGACACAGTACTTC. Translating it yields CASRLSGSKKTQYF.

This clonotype was seen a few times. V usage is TRBV24-1 and J usage is TRBJ2-2, with 12 bases aligning to TRBD2. The CDR3 loop spans 17 amino acids. The J segment lost 6 bases and the V segment lost 3 bases, leaving 7 bases of the junction unmatched. CDR1 and CDR2 (germline): KGHDR, SFDVKD. The CDR3 DNA reads as TGTGCCACCAGTGATCGACTAGCGGGAGAAGGCTCCGGGGAGCTGTTTTTT. It translates to CATSDRLAGEGSGELFF.

At least ten counts were recorded for this clonotype. The gene calls are TRBV28 and TRBJ1-5; no clear D gene. The length of the CDR3 is 17 residues. V lost 6 bases to trimming and J lost 4 bases, with 22 bases between them. CDR1 is MDHEN, CDR2 SYDVKM, per germline. The CDR3 region is CASSLSRVIQGNQPQHF. The CDR3 bases are TGTGCCAGCAGCCTTAGCCGGGTTATACAAGGGAATCAGCCCCAGCATTTT.

In its sample, this clonotype was seen many times. The J gene is TRBJ1-2, the V gene TRBV5-4, with D hard to call. Trimming took off 3 bases at V and 0 bases at J, with 9 bases between the two ends. CDR1 and CDR2 (germline): SGHNT, YYREEE (reference sequence). This CDR3 has 14 amino acids. CDR3 coding DNA: TGTGCCAGCAGCTCGGCCGGGACTAACTATGGCTACACCTTC. Amino acids: CASSSAGTNYGYTF.

This clonotype has ten or more counts. CDR3 bases: TGTGCCAGCAGGATGGGGACAGGGTACTACGAGCAGTACTTC. Amino acids: CASRMGTGYYEQYF. The chain has TRBV2 and TRBJ2-7; 9 bases line up with TRBD1. The CDR3 is made up of 14 amino acids. Trimming removed 6 bases from V and 3 bases from J; junction bases left unmatched: 6. Per the germline V gene, CDR1 is SNHLY and CDR2 is FYNNEI.

The V call is TRBV7-9, the J call TRBJ2-7; D may match TRBD1 or TRBD2 (5 bases each). Germline CDR1 SEHNR, CDR2 FQNEAQ (reference sequence). The CDR3 sequence is 13 residues long. Trimming removed 10 bases at V and 7 bases at J, with 20 bases between. CDR3 sequence (DNA): TGTGCCACCGGAGGACAAGCCATGGTGGAGCAGTACTTC. It translates to CATGGQAMVEQYF.

This clonotype was seen repeatedly, ten times or more. At one of its ends the junction is not consistent with the germline gene, which may arise from a read error. The rearrangement uses TRBV28 and TRBJ2-5; D uncertain. This CDR3 comprises 14 residues. CDR1 MDHEN and CDR2 SYDVKM come from the germline V gene. CDR3 nucleotides: TGTGCCAGCAGTTTATCTGGGCTCCAAGGGACCCAGTACTTC. It yields the protein CASSLSGLQGTQYF.

This clonotype was found many times. The V and J genes are TRBV7-3 and TRBJ1-2; D unclear. V gave up 2 bases and J gave up 4 bases, with 5 bases separating them. This CDR3 region has 12 residues. The germline CDR1 and CDR2 sequences are SGHTA and FQGTGA. The CDR3 nucleotides read TGTGCCAGCAGCTTAGATGGCTATGGCTACACCTTC. It is translated as CASSLDGYGYTF.

J is TRBJ1-1 and V is TRBV6-1; D uncertain. CDR3 size: 14 residues. V dropped 4 bases and J dropped 3 bases, with 12 bases sitting between them. Germline values: CDR1 MNHNS, CDR2 SASEGT. The CDR3 loop reads CASSAVSADTEAFF. In nucleotides, the CDR3 is TGTGCCAGCAGTGCTGTGTCGGCGGACACTGAAGCTTTCTTT.

This clonotype appeared a few times. V usage is TRBV12-3 or TRBV12-4 and J usage is TRBJ1-1; D unclear. The CDR3 runs 14 residues. V was trimmed by 3 bases and J by 1 base, leaving 9 bases between them. CDR3 in amino acids: CASSFKGGNTEAFF. The CDR3 region has the DNA TGTGCCAGCAGTTTTAAGGGAGGGAACACTGAAGCTTTCTTT.

The sample holds one count of this clonotype. A read error is possible here, since a much larger clone lies one base away. The chain has TRBV19 and TRBJ1-6; no definite D call. V was shortened by 5 bases and J by 0 bases, with 11 bases between the two germline ends. This CDR3 is built from 16 residues. The germline gives CDR1 LNHDA, CDR2 SQIVND (reference sequence). The CDR3 loop is CASSVYGSSYNSPLHF. In nucleotides, the CDR3 is TGTGCCAGTAGTGTGTACGGAAGCTCCTATAATTCACCCCTCCACTTT.